A selection of T cell receptor beta chains follows, all from one sample in a study of regulatory T cells in long-lasting Graves disease. TCRdb fed the multiplex PCR reads into MiXCR, producing one record per CDR3 protein. The repertoire holds about 470,000 distinct CDR3 sequences, with less than 25% as singletons. The sample was peripheral blood mononuclear cells (PBMCs), taken when the disease was refractory, from a patient treated with antithyroid drugs. The receptor set was obtained from a female donor with Graves disease. Both conserved end residues are part of each CDR3. A D gene is named only where the DNA matches it firmly. Rows may omit the clone size; those that give it use once, few, many or a size class.

TRBV28	-	12	many	TRBJ2-7	CASSFQAHEQYF	TGTGCCAGCAGTTTTCAAGCCCACGAGCAGTACTTC
TRBV11-2	-	14	-	TRBJ2-1	CASSLVGSNHEQFF	TGTGCCAGCAGCTTAGTAGGGTCAAACCATGAGCAGTTCTTC
TRBV27	-	15	-	TRBJ2-2	CASSFDGKNTGELFF	TGTGCCAGCAGTTTTGACGGGAAGAACACCGGGGAGCTGTTTTTT
TRBV6-2/TRBV6-3	TRBD1	15	many	TRBJ1-4	CASSDGQVINEKLFF	TGTGCCAGCAGTGATGGACAGGTCATTAATGAAAAACTGTTTTTT
TRBV9	-	15	-	TRBJ1-5	CASSRTPDSNQPQHF	TGTGCCAGCAGCCGGACACCTGATAGCAATCAGCCCCAGCATTTT
TRBV2	-	12	many	TRBJ1-4	CASREEFEKLFF	TGTGCCAGCAGGGAGGAATTCGAAAAACTGTTTTTT
TRBV15	-	13	-	TRBJ2-1	CATRRSTASEQFF	TGTGCCACCAGGCGTTCCACGGCCAGTGAGCAGTTCTTC
TRBV15	TRBD2	15	-	TRBJ2-7	CATSRASGTIYEQYF	TGTGCCACCAGCAGAGCTAGCGGGACTATCTACGAGCAGTACTTC
TRBV4-3	-	17	few	TRBJ1-5	CASSPRAGPDSNQPQHF	TGCGCCAGCAGCCCTAGGGCGGGTCCAGATAGCAATCAGCCCCAGCATTTT
TRBV3-1	-	15	-	TRBJ1-2	CASSQALRTNYGYTF	TGTGCCAGCAGCCAAGCACTACGGACTAACTATGGCTACACCTTC
TRBV7-2	TRBD2	17	-	TRBJ2-1	CASSLGVWTSGSNEQFF	TGTGCCAGCAGCTTAGGAGTTTGGACTAGCGGGAGTAATGAGCAGTTCTTC